These 28 T cell receptor beta chains originate from one sample sequenced in a study of OX40 agonist ivuxolimab in advanced cancers. Measured with immunoSEQ multiplex PCR; TCRdb has only the in-frame clones, and not every one. In the table there are roughly 87,000 clones, around 90% of which are singletons. Sample: CD4+ or CD8+ T cells sorted from blood, taken in a trial of the OX40 agonist ivuxolimab. The receptors come from an adult with an advanced solid tumor such as melanoma, head and neck, liver or kidney cancer.

The genes are TRBV5-4 and TRBJ2-7, with D unclear. CDR3 size: 11 residues. Trimming stripped 2 bases from V and 5 bases from J, with 5 bases between. Germline V gives CDR1 SGHNT, CDR2 YYREEE (reference sequence). The CDR3 is CASSLHNEQYF. The CDR3 DNA reads TGTGCCAGCAGCTTACACAACGAGCAGTACTTC. The full variable domain, rest sourced from reference TRBV5-4 and TRBJ2-7, is ETGVTQSPTHLIKTRGQQVTLRCSSQSGHNTVSWYQQALGQGPQFIFQYYREEENGRGNFPPRFSGLQFPNYSSELNVNALELDDSALYLCASSLHNEQYFGPGTRLTVT.

DNA of the CDR3: TGTGCCATCAAGGGGAGGGACACTGAAGCTTTCTTT. This encodes CAIKGRDTEAFF. The rearrangement joins TRBV10-3 to TRBJ1-1, with D possibly TRBD1 on 5 matching bases. CDR3 length equals 12 residues. Trimming left V 7 bases short and J 3 bases short, with 9 bases between. The germline gives CDR1 ENHRY, CDR2 SYGVKD.

This chain joins TRBV13 and TRBJ2-3; D is possibly TRBD2 (6 bases). The V gene lost 5 bases and the J gene lost 6 bases, with 12 bases spanning the gap. Germline CDR1 reads PRHDT; CDR2 reads FYEKMQ (reference sequence). The CDR3 has 13 amino acids. CDR3 coding DNA: TGTGCCAGCAGCCCCGGACGGGGGGATACGCAGTATTTT. Translating gives CASSPGRGDTQYF.

The J gene is TRBJ2-1, the V gene TRBV6-1; no clear D. The V gene lost 4 bases and the J gene lost 6 bases, with 10 bases spanning the gap. Germline values: CDR1 MNHNS, CDR2 SASEGT. This CDR3 region has 13 residues. The CDR3 sequence: CASSVSVVNEQFF. In DNA, the CDR3 is TGTGCCAGCAGTGTTTCGGTGGTCAATGAGCAGTTCTTC.

This chain links TRBV29-1 with TRBJ2-1, with 8 bases lining up with TRBD2. The CDR3 is made up of 14 amino acids. The J segment lost 7 bases and the V segment lost 3 bases, leaving 8 bases of the junction unmatched. Germline V gene lookup returns CDR1 SQVTM and CDR2 ANQGSEA. The CDR3 reads CSVDKRGKNNEQFF. Here the CDR3 DNA reads TGCAGCGTTGATAAGCGGGGGAAAAATAATGAGCAGTTCTTC.

This chain links TRBV6-1 with TRBJ1-1; D is perhaps TRBD1 (5 bases). The V end was cut by 3 bases, the J end by 0 bases, with 8 bases between. The CDR3 covers 14 residues. CDR1 and CDR2 from the germline V gene are MNHNS and SASEGT. The CDR3 DNA reads as TGTGCCAGCAGTGATCGGGGGATGAACACTGAAGCTTTCTTT. Translated, it gives CASSDRGMNTEAFF.

J is TRBJ1-1 and V is TRBV5-6; no clear D. From germline, CDR1 is SGHDT and CDR2 YYEEEE. This CDR3 region has 11 residues. The V and J ends lost 7 bases and 6 bases respectively, with 10 bases between them. The CDR3 spells CASSLAAEAFF. The CDR3 DNA reads TGTGCCAGCTCGTTGGCGGCTGAAGCTTTCTTT.

This chain links TRBV2 with TRBJ1-1; D gene uncertain. This CDR3 comprises 13 residues. The V and J ends lost 7 bases and 6 bases respectively, with 15 bases between them. CDR1 is SNHLY and CDR2 is FYNNEI in the germline V gene. CDR3 in amino acids: CASKEDGPAEAFF. As DNA, the CDR3 is TGTGCCAGCAAAGAGGACGGTCCAGCTGAAGCTTTCTTT.

The chain uses TRBV29-1 and TRBJ2-5; 10 bases align to TRBD1. Germline CDR1 is SQVTM and CDR2 is ANQGSEA. This CDR3 has 16 residues. V shed 0 bases and J 5 bases; nucleotides not matched to a gene: 9. In nucleotides, the CDR3 is TGCAGCGTTGAAGATCGAGCGACAGGGGGCTGGGAGACCCAGTACTTC. This translates into CSVEDRATGGWETQYF.

The V and J genes are TRBV28 and TRBJ2-5; 7 nucleotides line up with TRBD1. With V trimmed by 7 bases and J by 3 bases, 14 bases remained unmatched. The CDR3 totals 16 residues. Per the germline V gene, CDR1 is MDHEN and CDR2 is SYDVKM. The CDR3 is CASTLFITGTEETQYF. In DNA form, the CDR3 reads TGTGCCAGCACTCTGTTCATTACCGGGACAGAAGAGACCCAGTACTTC.

This sequence joins TRBV14 and TRBJ2-3; 14 bases match TRBD2. The CDR3 is made up of 21 amino acids. V was clipped by 0 bases and J by 0 bases; unmatched bases: 11. The V gene's germline CDR1 is SGHDN and CDR2 FVKESK. CDR3 sequence: CASSQDTGLAGGRASTDTQYF. The CDR3 nucleotides are TGTGCCAGCAGCCAAGATACCGGACTAGCGGGGGGTCGAGCTAGCACAGATACGCAGTATTTT. Variable domain in full (rest from reference TRBV14 and TRBJ2-3): EAGVTQFPSHSVIEKGQTVTLRCDPISGHDNLYWYRRVMGKEIKFLLHFVKESKQDESGMPNNRFLAERTGGTYSTLKVQPAELEDSGVYFCASSQDTGLAGGRASTDTQYFGPGTRLTVL.

V is TRBV12-5 and J is TRBJ2-6, with 7 bases aligning to TRBD1. Germline loops: CDR1 LGHNT, CDR2 FRNRAP. J lost 4 bases, V lost 6 bases, and 3 bases had no gene match. The CDR3 contains 14 residues. The CDR3 sequence is CASGRGPGANVLTF. The CDR3 DNA reads as TGTGCTAGTGGGAGGGGGCCCGGGGCCAACGTCCTGACTTTC.

The chain links TRBV9 to TRBJ1-2; 9 bases are a match to TRBD1. CDR3 length: 15 amino acids. Germline V gene sequence: CDR1 SGDLS, CDR2 YYNGEE. Germline trimming cut 3 bases from V and 3 bases from J; bases unmatched to any gene: 6. The CDR3 here is CASSDPRTGDYGYTF. DNA of the CDR3: TGTGCCAGCAGCGACCCTCGGACAGGGGACTATGGCTACACCTTC.

This chain connects TRBV23-1 to TRBJ2-1, with 7 bases aligning to TRBD2. TRBV23-1 qualifies as an ORF whose function is uncertain. V lost 4 bases and J lost 9; bases outside the gene matches: 6. This CDR3 has 13 residues. The CDR3 reads CASSPGTTGEQFF. The CDR3 coding sequence is TGCGCCAGCAGTCCCGGGACTACGGGTGAGCAGTTCTTC.

The chain links TRBV4-2 to TRBJ2-5; no clear D gene. This CDR3 contains 15 residues. Trimming took off 0 bases at V and 3 bases at J, with 11 bases between the two ends. Germline V gives CDR1 LGHNA, CDR2 YNFKEQ. CDR3 coding DNA: TGTGCCAGCAGCCAAGAGGAACTTACAAAAGAGACCCAGTACTTC. Amino acids: CASSQEELTKETQYF.

The V gene is TRBV6-5, the J gene TRBJ2-3, with TRBD2 matching over 7 bases. CDR3 length: 15 residues. V lost 9 bases and J lost 2; bases outside the gene matches: 11. Germline CDR1 and CDR2: MNHEY and SVGAGI. The CDR3 coding sequence is TGTGCCAGTCGTGTGGGACTATTTTACACAGATACGCAGTATTTT. Protein: CASRVGLFYTDTQYF.

This sequence joins TRBV19 and TRBJ1-1, with TRBD1 as a possible D gene (5 bases). The germline CDR1 and CDR2 sequences are LNHDA and SQIVND (reference sequence). Trimming stripped 9 bases from V and 1 base from J, with 18 bases between. The CDR3 extends over 15 amino acids. CDR3 DNA: TGTGCCAGCATTCCCACCGGGGCGGGGAACACTGAAGCTTTCTTT. Translating gives CASIPTGAGNTEAFF.

The V and J genes are TRBV30 and TRBJ1-1; D unclear. Germline V gene lookup returns CDR1 GTSNPN and CDR2 SVGIG (reference sequence). V lost 5 bases and J 2 bases, leaving 6 bases between the germline ends. This CDR3 is built from 11 residues. Here the CDR3 reads CAWAVNTEAFF. The CDR3 DNA sequence: TGTGCCTGGGCGGTTAACACTGAAGCTTTCTTT.

This clone was seen a handful of times. The chain joins TRBV25-1 to TRBJ1-6; D not resolved. The length of the CDR3 is 12 residues. V was shortened by 3 bases and J by 12 bases, with 9 bases between the two germline ends. Germline-derived CDR1 and CDR2 are MGHDK and SYGVNS. CDR3 DNA sequence: TGTGCCAGCAGTGAGGAGGGTCTACCCCTCCACTTT. Translated: CASSEEGLPLHF.

V and J are TRBV28 and TRBJ2-7; 11 nucleotides align to TRBD1. The V gene's germline CDR1 is MDHEN and CDR2 SYDVKM. The CDR3 is made up of 14 amino acids. J gave up 6 bases and V 3 bases, and 4 bases lay outside the gene matches. The DNA for the CDR3 is TGTGCCAGCAGTTTCCCGGGACAGGGGGTCGAGCAGTACTTC. Amino acids: CASSFPGQGVEQYF.

The chain carries TRBV30 and TRBJ1-2; D is ambiguous. CDR3 length: 12 residues. Per germline, CDR1 GTSNPN and CDR2 SVGIG (reference sequence). The V gene lost 1 base and the J gene lost 4 bases, with 7 bases spanning the gap. Written as DNA, the CDR3 is TGTGCCTGGAGTGAGAGTGGCTATGGCTACACCTTC. Its protein product is CAWSESGYGYTF.

V gene TRBV5-6 combines with J gene TRBJ2-1, with 13 nucleotides matching TRBD2. The germline V gene encodes CDR1 SGHDT and CDR2 YYEEEE. This CDR3 has 17 amino acids. The V segment lost 5 bases and the J segment 5 bases; nucleotides outside the gene matches: 10. The CDR3 DNA is TGTGCCAGCAGAGGACTAGCGGGGGCACGAGGGCACAATGAGCAGTTCTTC. Amino acid sequence: CASRGLAGARGHNEQFF.

The chain combines TRBV7-9 with TRBJ2-1, with 12 bases matching TRBD2. Germline V gene sequence: CDR1 SEHNR, CDR2 FQNEAQ (reference sequence). This CDR3 has 17 amino acids. Trimming at V came to 2 bases and at J to 9 bases, leaving 11 bases not matched to a gene. In nucleotides, the CDR3 is TGTGCCAGCAGCTTATTGCTGGGACTAGCGGGTGAAACTGAGCAGTTCTTC. It is translated as CASSLLLGLAGETEQFF.

The chain combines TRBV5-5 with TRBJ2-1; 8 bases match TRBD2. The V segment lost 2 bases and the J segment 8 bases; nucleotides outside the gene matches: 3. The CDR3 runs to 13 residues. In germline, CDR1 is SGHKS, CDR2 YYEKEE (reference sequence). The CDR3 region is CASSFLAGDEQFF. The CDR3 DNA is TGTGCCAGCAGCTTTCTAGCGGGCGATGAGCAGTTCTTC.

This CDR3 reads CASSSLGGTVDYGYTF. The CDR3 nucleotides read TGTGCCAGCAGTTCCCTCGGCGGGACGGTGGACTATGGCTACACCTTC. The chain has TRBV28 and TRBJ1-2; perhaps TRBD1 as D (5 bases). The germline V gene has CDR1 MDHEN and CDR2 SYDVKM. The CDR3 is 16 amino acids. Trimming left V 4 bases short and J 3 bases short, with 18 bases between.

The chain is built from TRBV9 and TRBJ2-5, with D perhaps TRBD1 (5 bases). The length of the CDR3 is 14 residues. Looked up from germline, CDR1 is SGDLS and CDR2 is YYNGEE. Trimming removed 4 bases at V and 1 base at J, with 11 bases between. The DNA for the CDR3 is TGTGCCAGCAGCTCCGGACATTTCCAAGAGACCCAGTACTTC. It encodes CASSSGHFQETQYF.

The chain joins TRBV4-1 to TRBJ2-3; the match to TRBD2 covers 7 bases. Germline V gene data show CDR1 as MGHRA and CDR2 as YSYEKL. V was clipped by 1 base and J by 6 bases; unmatched bases: 7. The CDR3 runs 15 residues. CDR3 nucleotide sequence: TGCGCCAGCAGCCAAGTGGCATTGGGAGGGGATACGCAGTATTTT. This codes for CASSQVALGGDTQYF.

There are a few counts of this clone. CDR3 sequence (DNA): TGTGCCAGCAGCTCCCGGGACAGGGGTCTTGGGCAGTTCTTC. It translates to CASSSRDRGLGQFF. The chain joins TRBV11-2 to TRBJ2-1; 10 bases fit TRBD1. Germline V gene lookup returns CDR1 SGHAT and CDR2 FQNNGV. V was pared by 4 bases and J by 12 bases, with 9 bases of the junction left unmatched. This CDR3 has 14 residues. The whole variable domain, filled in from reference TRBV11-2 and TRBJ2-1, reads EAGVAQSPRYKIIEKRQSVAFWCNPISGHATLYWYQQILGQGPKLLIQFQNNGVVDDSQLPKDRFSAERLKGVDSTLKIQPAKLEDSAVYLCASSSRDRGLGQFFGPGTRLTVL.